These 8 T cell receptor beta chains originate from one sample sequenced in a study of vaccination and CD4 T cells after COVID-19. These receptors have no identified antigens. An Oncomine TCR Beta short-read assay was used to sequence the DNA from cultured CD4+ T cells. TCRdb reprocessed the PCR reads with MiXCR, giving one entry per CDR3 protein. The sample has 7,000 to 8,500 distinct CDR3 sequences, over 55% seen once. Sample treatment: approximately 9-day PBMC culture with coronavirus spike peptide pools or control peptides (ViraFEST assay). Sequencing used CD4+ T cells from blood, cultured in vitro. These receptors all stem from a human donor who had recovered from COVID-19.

The CDR3 is CAGGDRGHNQPQHF. The CDR3 DNA reads TGTGCCGGGGGGGACAGGGGCCACAATCAGCCCCAGCATTTT. The chain carries TRBV19 and TRBJ1-5, with 10 positions matching TRBD1. The trim removed 11 bases at V and 3 bases at J, leaving 7 bases unmatched. Germline values: CDR1 LNHDA, CDR2 SQIVND (reference sequence). The CDR3 spans 14 residues.

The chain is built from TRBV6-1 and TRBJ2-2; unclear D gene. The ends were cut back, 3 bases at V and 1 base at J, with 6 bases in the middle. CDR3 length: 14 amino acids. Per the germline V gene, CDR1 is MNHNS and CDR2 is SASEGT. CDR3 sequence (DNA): TGTGCCAGCAGTGAGCGGTGGAACACCGGGGAGCTGTTTTTT. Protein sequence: CASSERWNTGELFF.

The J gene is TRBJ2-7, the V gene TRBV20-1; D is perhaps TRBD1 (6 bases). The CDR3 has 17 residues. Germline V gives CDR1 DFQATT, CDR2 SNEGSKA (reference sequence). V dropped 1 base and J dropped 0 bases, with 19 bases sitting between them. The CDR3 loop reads CSARGLEEGVSSYEQYF. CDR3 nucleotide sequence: TGCAGTGCTAGAGGGCTAGAAGAGGGGGTGAGCTCCTACGAGCAGTACTTC.

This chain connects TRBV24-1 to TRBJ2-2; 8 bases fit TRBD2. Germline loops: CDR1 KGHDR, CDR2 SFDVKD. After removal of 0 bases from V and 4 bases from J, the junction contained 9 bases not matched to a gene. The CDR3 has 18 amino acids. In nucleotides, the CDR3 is TGTGCCACCAGTGATTTGCAGGGAGCGGGAGTACGCACCGGGGAGCTGTTTTTT. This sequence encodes CATSDLQGAGVRTGELFF.

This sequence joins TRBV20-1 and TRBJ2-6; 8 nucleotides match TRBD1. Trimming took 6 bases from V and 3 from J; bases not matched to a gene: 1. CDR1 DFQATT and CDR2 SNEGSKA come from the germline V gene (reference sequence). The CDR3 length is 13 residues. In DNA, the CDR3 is TGCAGTGCCAGGGGGCATGGGGCCAACGTCCTGACTTTC. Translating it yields CSARGHGANVLTF.

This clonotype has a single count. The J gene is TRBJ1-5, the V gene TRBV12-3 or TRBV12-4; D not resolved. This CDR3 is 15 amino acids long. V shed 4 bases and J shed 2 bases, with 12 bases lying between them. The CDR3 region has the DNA TGTGCCAGCAGTTATCAGGCAATAGGCAATCAGCCCCAGCATTTT. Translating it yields CASSYQAIGNQPQHF.

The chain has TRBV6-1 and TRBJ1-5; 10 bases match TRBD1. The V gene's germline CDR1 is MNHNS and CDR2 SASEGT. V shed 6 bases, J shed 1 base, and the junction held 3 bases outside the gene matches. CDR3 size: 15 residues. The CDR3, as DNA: TGTGCCAGCAGCGAGGGACAGGGGAGCAATCAGCCCCAGCATTTT. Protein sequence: CASSEGQGSNQPQHF.

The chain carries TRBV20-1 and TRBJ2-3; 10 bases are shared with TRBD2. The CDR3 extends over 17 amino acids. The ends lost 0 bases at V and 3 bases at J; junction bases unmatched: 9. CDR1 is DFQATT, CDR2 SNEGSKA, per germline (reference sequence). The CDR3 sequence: CSARDGSGGALTDTQYF. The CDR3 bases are TGCAGTGCTAGAGATGGGAGCGGGGGGGCCTTGACAGATACGCAGTATTTT.